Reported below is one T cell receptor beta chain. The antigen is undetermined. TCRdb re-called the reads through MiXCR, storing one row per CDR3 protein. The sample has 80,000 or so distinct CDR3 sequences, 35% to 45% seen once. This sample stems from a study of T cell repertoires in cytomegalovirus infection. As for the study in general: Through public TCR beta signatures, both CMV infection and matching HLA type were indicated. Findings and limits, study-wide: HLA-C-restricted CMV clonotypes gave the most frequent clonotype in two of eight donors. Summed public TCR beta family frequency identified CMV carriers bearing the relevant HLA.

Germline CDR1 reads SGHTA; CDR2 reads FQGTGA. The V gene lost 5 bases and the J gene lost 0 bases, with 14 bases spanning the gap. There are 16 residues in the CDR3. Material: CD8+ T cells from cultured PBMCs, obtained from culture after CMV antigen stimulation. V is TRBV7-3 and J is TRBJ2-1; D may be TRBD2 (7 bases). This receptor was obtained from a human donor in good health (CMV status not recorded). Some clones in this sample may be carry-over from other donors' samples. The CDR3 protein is CASSRGASRSYNEQFF. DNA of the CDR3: TGTGCCAGCAGCCGGGGGGCCTCCCGCTCCTACAATGAGCAGTTCTTC. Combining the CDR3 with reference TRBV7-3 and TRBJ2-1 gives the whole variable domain GAGVSQTPSNKVTEKGKYVELRCDPISGHTALYWYRQSLGQGPEFLIYFQGTGAADDSGLPNDRFFAVRPEGSVSTLKIQRTERGDSAVYLCASSRGASRSYNEQFFGPGTRLTVL.